The text below deals with one T cell receptor (beta chain). Its antigen is unknown. These data belong to a study of breast tumors, draining lymph nodes, adjacent tissues. Study findings and constraints: Findings are consistent with lymph node origin and intratumoral expansion of most tumor T cells. Tumor and nontumor repertoires were significantly more similar in luminal-like than in basal-like breast cancer.

TCRdb recomputed calls from the multiplex PCR reads with MiXCR, one row per CDR3 protein. The sample lists roughly 220,000 distinct CDR3 sequences, around 34% seen once, with roughly 3.5% in the top ten. Samples came from axillary lymph nodes draining the breast cancer. Between the trimmed V and J ends, which lost 5 bases and 4 bases, there was a span of 18 bases. This CDR3 comprises 16 residues. Germline V gene sequence: CDR1 SGHVS, CDR2 FQNEAQ. The rearrangement joins TRBV7-8 to TRBJ2-4; D may be TRBD2 (6 bases). The TCR comes from a female donor with breast cancer. Some clones in this sample may be carry-over from other donors' samples. The sequencing input was axillary lymph node tissue. The CDR3 spells CASSLSSASAKNIQYF. CDR3 nucleotide sequence: TGTGCCAGCAGCCTATCCTCGGCTAGCGCAAAAAACATTCAGTACTTC.